One and the same sample provided the 13 T cell receptor beta chains below, sequenced in a study of regulatory T cells in long-lasting Graves disease. Assembly of TCR beta libraries relied on iRepertoire HTBI primers together with Arm-PCR of CDR3 regions. TCRdb analysed the multiplex PCR reads with MiXCR anew, one entry per CDR3 protein. The sample holds roughly 380,000 distinct CDR3 sequences; roughly a sixth are singletons and the top ten take roughly 29%. Regarding time point: newly diagnosed GD, antithyroid drugs for less than 3 months. Making the TCR library involved RNA that had been extracted from PBMCs. The sample was also reused in another study, on T cells in Graves' hyperthyroidism and ophthalmopathy.

The starting material was peripheral blood mononuclear cells (PBMCs), obtained at new diagnosis, from a patient treated with antithyroid drugs. These receptors all come from a man aged 40-55 years with Graves disease.

This clonotype was seen only a few times. The rearrangement joins TRBV4-1 to TRBJ1-6; the match to TRBD1 covers 10 bases. The CDR3 is 17 residues long. J gave up 0 bases and V 4 bases, and 3 bases lay outside the gene matches. Germline-derived CDR1 and CDR2 are MGHRA and YSYEKL. The CDR3 DNA follows: TGCGCCAGCAGCCCGGACAGGGGGAGCTCCTATAATTCACCCCTCCACTTT. It encodes CASSPDRGSSYNSPLHF.

The chain uses TRBV4-1 and TRBJ1-5; maybe TRBD1 (6 bases). The CDR3 runs 16 residues. Germline CDR1 MGHRA, CDR2 YSYEKL. Trimming stripped 0 bases from V and 7 bases from J, with 16 bases between. For the CDR3, the DNA is TGCGCCAGCAGCCAAGAAGAACAGGGAGTCGACCAGCCCCAGCATTTT. It yields the protein CASSQEEQGVDQPQHF.

This chain links TRBV10-3 with TRBJ2-3; TRBD2 matches at 7 bases. CDR3 length: 15 residues. Unmatched junction bases numbered 4, after V lost 3 bases and J lost 1 base. The germline gives CDR1 ENHRY, CDR2 SYGVKD. Written as DNA, the CDR3 is TGTGCCATCAGTGATGGGGGGGGTGGCACAGATACGCAGTATTTT. Its protein is CAISDGGGGTDTQYF.

This clonotype was detected ten times or more. The chain couples TRBV4-1 to TRBJ1-5; D not resolved. V was shortened by 0 bases and J by 3 bases, with 9 bases between the two germline ends. CDR1 MGHRA and CDR2 YSYEKL come from the germline V gene. There are 15 residues in the CDR3. CDR3 sequence (DNA): TGCGCCAGCAGCCAAGAGCCGGGCTACAATCAGCCCCAGCATTTT. Translation: CASSQEPGYNQPQHF.

There are many counts of this clonotype. V gene TRBV30 combines with J gene TRBJ2-3, with 7 positions matching TRBD1. Unmatched junction bases numbered 4, after V lost 2 bases and J lost 2 bases. This CDR3 spans 14 amino acids. Germline-derived CDR1 and CDR2 are GTSNPN and SVGIG (reference sequence). CDR3 nucleotide sequence: TGTGCCTGGAGTCCGGGACAGAACACAGATACGCAGTATTTT. Residues: CAWSPGQNTDTQYF.

This clonotype was observed many times. This chain joins TRBV3-1 and TRBJ2-2; 8 positions match TRBD1. CDR1 and CDR2 (germline): LGHDT, YNNKEL (reference sequence). This CDR3 has 13 amino acids. V was clipped by 3 bases and J by 9 bases; unmatched bases: 3. CDR3 sequence reads: CASSHQGARELFF. CDR3 nucleotides: TGTGCCAGCAGCCACCAGGGGGCTCGGGAGCTGTTTTTT.

This clonotype came up many times. This chain joins TRBV5-1 and TRBJ1-1; the D gene is possibly TRBD1 (6 bases). Germline CDR1 and CDR2: SGHRS and YFSETQ. Trimming cost V 4 bases and J 4 bases, with 11 bases left between them. This CDR3 comprises 13 residues. The CDR3 DNA reads TGCGCCAGCAGCGCCGGGACAAGCACTGAAGCTTTCTTT. This translates into CASSAGTSTEAFF.

The rearrangement joins TRBV4-2 to TRBJ2-2, with TRBD2 matching 13 bases. Germline V gene sequence: CDR1 LGHNA, CDR2 YNFKEQ. CDR3 length equals 16 residues. V trimming: 9 bases; J trimming: 7 bases; junction bases outside the gene matches: 11. CDR3 sequence: CASTGTSGVQVGELFF. The CDR3, as DNA: TGTGCCAGTACCGGGACTAGCGGGGTTCAAGTCGGGGAGCTGTTTTTT.

This clonotype came up many times. V is TRBV12-3 or TRBV12-4 and J is TRBJ1-1, with TRBD1 matching over 9 bases. CDR3 size: 14 residues. Losses at the gene ends were 3 bases for V and 11 bases for J; bases not matched to a gene: 10. Here the CDR3 reads CASSLGRDRVRAFF. The DNA of the CDR3 is TGTGCCAGCAGTTTGGGGAGGGACAGGGTTAGGGCTTTCTTT.

This clonotype has a count of ten or more. The V gene is TRBV2, the J gene TRBJ2-7, with D tentatively TRBD1 (6 bases). Between the trimmed V and J ends, which lost 0 bases and 4 bases, there was a span of 13 bases. The CDR3 runs 15 residues. Germline V gives CDR1 SNHLY, CDR2 FYNNEI. CDR3 region: CASSEAHGTLYEQYF. The CDR3 nucleotides are TGTGCCAGCAGTGAAGCGCATGGGACACTGTACGAGCAGTACTTC.

This clonotype was counted ten times or more. This chain joins TRBV5-1 and TRBJ2-7, with 7 positions matching TRBD2. The CDR3 has 14 amino acids. Germline lookup yields CDR1 SGHRS and CDR2 YFSETQ. Trimming took 5 bases from V and 2 from J; bases not matched to a gene: 7. The CDR3 nucleotides are TGCGCCAGCAGTCTGGATGGGACTACCTACGAGCAGTACTTC. Encoded protein: CASSLDGTTYEQYF. Together with reference TRBV5-1 and TRBJ2-7, the CDR3 gives the full variable domain: KAGVTQTPRYLIKTRGQQVTLSCSPISGHRSVSWYQQTPGQGLQFLFEYFSETQRNKGNFPGRFSGRQFSNSRSEMNVSTLELGDSALYLCASSLDGTTYEQYFGPGTRLTVT.

This clonotype was recorded many times. For the CDR3, the DNA is TGCAGTGCTAGATCGCCCAGATCCTACGAGCAGTACTTC. The encoded protein is CSARSPRSYEQYF. The chain joins TRBV20-1 to TRBJ2-7; D remains ambiguous. This CDR3 is 13 amino acids long. V shed 2 bases and J shed 1 base, with 9 bases lying between them. Germline values: CDR1 DFQATT, CDR2 SNEGSKA (reference sequence).

Comments on this clonotype: A read error may produce the germline difference seen at one junction end. The chain combines TRBV20-1 with TRBJ2-2; 8 bases are a match to TRBD1. This CDR3 contains 16 residues. Germline V gives CDR1 DFQATT, CDR2 SNEGSKA (reference sequence). CDR3 nucleotide sequence: TGCAGTGCCACACCAGGGGGCGCTCAGACCCCCGGGGAGCCGTTTTTT. It translates to CSATPGGAQTPGEPFF.